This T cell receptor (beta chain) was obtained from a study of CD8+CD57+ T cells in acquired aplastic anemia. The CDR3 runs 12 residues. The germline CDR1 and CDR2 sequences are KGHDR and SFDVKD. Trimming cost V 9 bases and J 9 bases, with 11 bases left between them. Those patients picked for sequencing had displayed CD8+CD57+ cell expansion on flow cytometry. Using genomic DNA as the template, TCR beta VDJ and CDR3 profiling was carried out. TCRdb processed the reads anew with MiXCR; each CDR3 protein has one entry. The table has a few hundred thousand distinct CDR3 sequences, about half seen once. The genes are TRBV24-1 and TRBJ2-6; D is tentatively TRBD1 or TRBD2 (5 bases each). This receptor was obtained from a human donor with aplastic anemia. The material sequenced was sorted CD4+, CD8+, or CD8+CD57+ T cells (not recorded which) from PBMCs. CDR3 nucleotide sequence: TGTGCCACCCTGGGGGACGACAACGTCCTGACTTTC. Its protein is CATLGDDNVLTF.